This T cell receptor beta chain was captured by sequencing in a study of OX40 agonist ivuxolimab in advanced cancers. CDR3 size: 15 residues. CDR1 and CDR2 (germline): SGHTA, FQGNSA. Between the trimmed V and J ends, which lost 5 bases and 0 bases, there was a span of 11 bases. General study points: Expanded clones were, on average, more numerous among CD8+ T cells than CD4+.

Generated by immunoSEQ multiplex PCR, the TCRdb table keeps only in-frame clones and is missing some. The sample records 20,000 to 30,000 clones, almost 80% being singletons. On this clone: Antigen specificity is unknown.

This receptor was taken from an adult with an advanced solid tumor such as melanoma, head and neck, liver or kidney cancer. The input for sequencing was CD4+ or CD8+ T cells sorted from blood, taken in a trial of the OX40 agonist ivuxolimab. This chain joins TRBV7-2 and TRBJ1-5, with no clear D. Here the CDR3 DNA reads TGTGCCAGCAGCCCCGCAGTTACTAGCAATCAGCCCCAGCATTTT. Translating it yields CASSPAVTSNQPQHF.